The next 12 T cell receptor beta chains were all read from a single sample in a study of T cells in narcolepsy. Repertoires were generated with immunoSEQ multiplex PCR, while TCRdb's copy carries only in-frame clones and drops some. The data contain 20,000 to 30,000 clones, approximately 85% of them singletons. Sequenced input: CD45RA- memory CD4+ T cells from PBMCs. These receptors all come from a human donor with narcolepsy.

This clone has a handful of counts. The rearrangement uses TRBV5-1 and TRBJ2-1; 9 bases line up with TRBD2. The CDR3 consists of 14 residues. V lost 3 bases to trimming and J lost 4 bases; unmatched junction nucleotides: 2. Germline V CDR1 and CDR2: SGHRS, YFSETQ. CDR3 bases: TGCGCCAGCAGCTCTCTAGCGGGGTACAATGAGCAGTTCTTC. This codes for CASSSLAGYNEQFF.

V gene TRBV15 combines with J gene TRBJ2-1; 14 bases agree with TRBD2. The V segment lost 3 bases and the J segment 7 bases; nucleotides outside the gene matches: 5. Germline V gene sequence: CDR1 LNHNV, CDR2 YYDKDF (reference sequence). This CDR3 has 16 amino acids. CDR3 loop: CATSRAGTSGRNEQFF. CDR3 DNA: TGTGCCACCAGCAGGGCCGGGACTAGCGGGAGAAATGAGCAGTTCTTC.

V gene TRBV27 combines with J gene TRBJ1-2; 8 bases fit TRBD1. Germline V lookup: CDR1 MNHEY, CDR2 SMNVEV (reference sequence). CDR3 length: 13 amino acids. V lost 5 bases to trimming and J lost 7 bases; unmatched junction nucleotides: 6. CDR3 bases: TGTGCCAGCAGTGAACAGGGGGAAGGTGGCTACACCTTC. Its translation: CASSEQGEGGYTF.

This clone turned up a few times. The chain joins TRBV6-1 to TRBJ2-3, with 9 bases fitting TRBD1. Trimming removed 4 bases from V and 4 bases from J; junction bases left unmatched: 6. CDR3 length equals 15 residues. Germline CDR1 MNHNS, CDR2 SASEGT. The CDR3 sequence is CASSAPGQGADTQYF. The CDR3 DNA follows: TGTGCCAGCAGTGCTCCGGGACAGGGCGCAGATACGCAGTATTTT.

This chain uses TRBV5-4 with TRBJ2-3; 13 bases line up with TRBD2. V shed 3 bases and J 1 base; nucleotides not matched to a gene: 14. The CDR3 has 20 amino acids. Germline assignment: CDR1 SGHNT and CDR2 YYREEE (reference sequence). The chain's CDR3 is CASSYPGTSGTAGGTDTQYF. DNA for the CDR3: TGTGCCAGCAGCTATCCCGGGACTAGCGGGACCGCGGGGGGCACAGATACGCAGTATTTT. Full variable domain (rest looked up from reference TRBV5-4 and TRBJ2-3): ETGVTQSPTHLIKTRGQQVTLRCSSQSGHNTVSWYQQALGQGPQFIFQYYREEENGRGNFPPRFSGLQFPNYSSELNVNALELDDSALYLCASSYPGTSGTAGGTDTQYFGPGTRLTVL.

This clone showed up just once. The V and J genes are TRBV18 and TRBJ1-1; TRBD1 agrees at 7 bases. V was clipped by 3 bases and J by 0 bases; unmatched bases: 4. CDR3 length: 15 residues. In germline, CDR1 is KGHSH, CDR2 LQKENI. CDR3 in amino acids: CASSPQTGLNTEAFF. CDR3 nucleotides: TGTGCCAGCTCACCCCAGACAGGGTTGAACACTGAAGCTTTCTTT.

CDR3 sequence reads: CASRPPGQNYGYTF. CDR3 DNA: TGTGCAAGTCGCCCCCCGGGACAGAACTATGGCTACACCTTC. This rearrangement joins TRBV12-2 to TRBJ1-2; the table gives TRBD1 as D, unverified against the DNA. TRBV12-2 is given as a pseudogene. This CDR3 is built from 14 residues.

This chain connects TRBV5-4 to TRBJ2-7; TRBD2 matches at 14 bases. The CDR3 has 18 amino acids. J lost 4 bases, V lost 4 bases, and 13 bases had no gene match. Germline V gene data show CDR1 as SGHNT and CDR2 as YYREEE (reference sequence). The CDR3 region is CASSPTSGRAGFIYEQYF. The CDR3 nucleotides are TGTGCCAGCAGCCCGACTAGCGGGAGGGCCGGTTTCATATACGAGCAGTACTTC.

The chain recombines TRBV5-4 with TRBJ2-2, with 10 bases fitting TRBD2. There are 16 residues in the CDR3. Germline loops: CDR1 SGHNT, CDR2 YYREEE (reference sequence). J gave up 6 bases and V 4 bases, and 9 bases lay outside the gene matches. This chain's CDR3 is CASSVKREGRAGELFF. CDR3 sequence (DNA): TGTGCCAGCAGCGTCAAGCGGGAGGGCCGAGCCGGGGAGCTGTTTTTT.

V and J are TRBV2 and TRBJ1-5; 10 nucleotides align to TRBD1. CDR3 length equals 15 residues. In germline, CDR1 is SNHLY, CDR2 FYNNEI. Trimming took 3 bases from V and 5 from J; bases not matched to a gene: 4. The CDR3 region is CASSEYGTGDQPQHF. The CDR3 DNA reads TGTGCCAGCAGTGAGTATGGGACAGGGGATCAGCCCCAGCATTTT.

The rearrangement uses TRBV19 and TRBJ2-4, with a possible D match to TRBD1 (6 bases). Germline CDR1 LNHDA, CDR2 SQIVND (reference sequence). V lost 5 bases and J 7 bases, leaving 12 bases between the germline ends. The CDR3 extends over 13 amino acids. CDR3 amino acids: CASSFSTGNIQYF. In DNA form, the CDR3 reads TGTGCCAGTAGTTTTTCCACAGGGAACATTCAGTACTTC.

This chain connects TRBV28 to TRBJ2-5, with 8 bases matching TRBD2. V lost 6 bases, J lost 2 bases, and 8 bases stayed unmatched. This CDR3 spans 15 amino acids. Germline CDR1 and CDR2: MDHEN and SYDVKM. The DNA of the CDR3 is TGTGCCAGCAGGGATAGCGGGATTCAGCAAGAGACCCAGTACTTC. Translating it yields CASRDSGIQQETQYF.